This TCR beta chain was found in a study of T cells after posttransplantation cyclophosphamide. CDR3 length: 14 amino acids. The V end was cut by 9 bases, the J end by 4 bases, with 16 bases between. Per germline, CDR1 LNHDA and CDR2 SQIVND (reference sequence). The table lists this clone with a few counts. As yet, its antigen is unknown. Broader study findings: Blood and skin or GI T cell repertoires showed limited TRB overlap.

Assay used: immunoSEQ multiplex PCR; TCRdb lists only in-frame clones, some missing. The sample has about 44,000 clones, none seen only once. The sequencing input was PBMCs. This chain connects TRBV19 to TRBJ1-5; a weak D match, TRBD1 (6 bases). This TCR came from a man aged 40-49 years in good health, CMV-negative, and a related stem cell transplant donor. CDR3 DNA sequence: TGTGCCAGCCTAAGGGCAGGGGCAAATCAGCCCCAGCATTTT. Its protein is CASLRAGANQPQHF.